The 17 T cell receptor beta chains presented below share a single source sample, sequenced in a study of identical twins listed by TCRdb under 2016. The method was 5' RACE. Sequencing instrument: Illumina HiSeq 2000. TCRdb redid the processing of the public reads, applying fastp at Q25 and MiXCR, and retained in-frame beta chains. Identical CDR3 protein sequences are pooled into one entry, listed with their most common genes and DNA. The sample includes about 300,000 distinct CDR3 sequences, with 9% to 15% observed a single time. 6% to 9% of the sample belongs to the ten largest clones. The same data also went into a second study, on yellow fever vaccine responses in identical twins.

Sequencing input: CD8+ T cells sorted from blood. All receptors come from a woman between 18 and 29 years old in good health.

The chain is built from TRBV9 and TRBJ1-1, with TRBD1 matching over 9 bases. V shed 0 bases, J shed 0 bases, and the junction held 9 bases outside the gene matches. CDR1 is SGDLS, CDR2 YYNGEE, per germline. The CDR3 sequence is 18 residues long. The CDR3 is CASSVGSRQGDLNTEAFF. CDR3 in DNA: TGTGCCAGCAGCGTAGGCTCAAGACAGGGGGACCTGAACACTGAAGCTTTCTTT.

This clonotype was recorded at least ten times. CDR3 protein: CASSHTRSRGNEQFF. As DNA, the CDR3 is TGTGCCAGCAGCCACACTAGAAGCAGAGGAAATGAGCAGTTCTTC. The chain employs TRBV7-8 and TRBJ2-1, with TRBD2 as a possible D gene (5 bases). Germline-derived CDR1 and CDR2 are SGHVS and FQNEAQ. The V gene lost 5 bases and the J gene lost 7 bases, with 18 bases spanning the gap. The CDR3 extends over 15 amino acids.

In this sample, this clonotype turned up a few times. V and J are TRBV7-2 and TRBJ2-1; D might be TRBD1 (6 bases). Trimming pared 5 bases from V and 3 bases from J, leaving 17 bases between. From germline, CDR1 is SGHTA and CDR2 FQGNSA. This CDR3 is 16 amino acids long. The DNA of the CDR3 is TGTGCCAGCAGCCTTAGAGGCCAGGGGTACTACAATGAGCAGTTCTTC. Translating gives CASSLRGQGYYNEQFF.

This clonotype was found many times. The chain uses TRBV27 and TRBJ2-7; D tentatively fits TRBD1 or TRBD2 (5 bases each). The length of the CDR3 is 14 residues. From germline, CDR1 is MNHEY and CDR2 SMNVEV (reference sequence). With 4 bases removed from V and 7 bases from J, the gap between germline ends came to 17 bases. The DNA of the CDR3 is TGTGCCAGCAGTTGGGACCCTCGGGGTGAGGAGCAGTACTTC. This sequence encodes CASSWDPRGEEQYF.

V is TRBV28 and J is TRBJ2-5; D not certain. The V end lost 5 bases, the J end lost 0 bases, and 10 bases lay between the germline ends. This CDR3 contains 14 residues. CDR1 is MDHEN and CDR2 is SYDVKM in the germline V gene. CDR3 protein: CASSKPPYQETQYF. The CDR3 DNA is TGTGCCAGCAGTAAACCACCGTACCAAGAGACCCAGTACTTC. Looking up the rest from reference TRBV28 and TRBJ2-5 gives the full variable domain: DVKVTQSSRYLVKRTGEKVFLECVQDMDHENMFWYRQDPGLGLRLIYFSYDVKMKEKGDIPEGYSVSREKKERFSLILESASTNQTSMYLCASSKPPYQETQYFGPGTRLLVL.

This clonotype was counted between two and nine times. The V gene is TRBV9, the J gene TRBJ1-2, with no clear D. The CDR3 is 18 amino acids. The germline V gene has CDR1 SGDLS and CDR2 YYNGEE. Trimming took 3 bases from V and 3 from J, leaving 24 bases between them. The CDR3 DNA follows: TGTGCCAGCAGCGGCCCGACAAGGCTACCCAATCCTTACTATGGCTACACCTTC. Its translation: CASSGPTRLPNPYYGYTF.

This clonotype showed up just a few times. V usage is TRBV11-2 and J usage is TRBJ2-7; D tentatively reads TRBD1 or TRBD2 (6 bases each). Germline loops: CDR1 SGHAT, CDR2 FQNNGV. CDR3 length equals 13 residues. This chain's CDR3 is CAWRGTPSYEQYF. CDR3 nucleotide sequence: TGTGCTTGGAGGGGGACTCCCTCCTACGAGCAGTACTTC.

This clonotype was seen more than once but under ten times. V gene TRBV28 combines with J gene TRBJ2-3; possible D gene TRBD2, 6 bases. Germline V gives CDR1 MDHEN, CDR2 SYDVKM. Trimming took off 2 bases at V and 6 bases at J, with 21 bases between the two ends. The CDR3 is 17 amino acids. CDR3 sequence reads: CASSLPPAGAGGDTQYF. DNA for the CDR3: TGTGCCAGCAGTTTACCGCCCGCGGGCGCCGGAGGGGATACGCAGTATTTT.

This clonotype was detected a few times. The V call is TRBV2, the J call TRBJ2-1; TRBD2 aligns across 10 bases. CDR3 length: 13 amino acids. Germline V gene sequence: CDR1 SNHLY, CDR2 FYNNEI. Trimming took 11 bases from V and 3 from J; bases not matched to a gene: 4. The CDR3 DNA is TGTGCCGTAGGGACTAGCGTCTACAATGAGCAGTTCTTC. Protein: CAVGTSVYNEQFF.

The table lists this clonotype with a few counts. The chain carries TRBV24-1 and TRBJ1-1; the D is unclear. The CDR3 has 13 amino acids. Germline-derived CDR1 and CDR2 are KGHDR and SFDVKD. Trimming left V 4 bases short and J 0 bases short, with 5 bases between. CDR3 sequence (DNA): TGTGCCACCAGTGACTTTATGAACACTGAAGCTTTCTTT. This codes for CATSDFMNTEAFF.

The chain couples TRBV3-1 to TRBJ2-2, with 8 bases aligning to TRBD1. J was trimmed by 2 bases and V by 3 bases; bases with no gene match: 5. In germline, CDR1 is LGHDT, CDR2 YNNKEL (reference sequence). The CDR3 contains 16 residues. For the CDR3, the DNA is TGTGCCAGCAGCCACCTAGGGACAGGCAACACCGGGGAGCTGTTTTTT. Its protein product is CASSHLGTGNTGELFF.

This clonotype has at least ten counts. The rearrangement joins TRBV7-8 to TRBJ1-1; D is undetermined. V lost 2 bases and J 2 bases, leaving 12 bases between the germline ends. Germline values: CDR1 SGHVS, CDR2 FQNEAQ. The CDR3 spans 15 residues. The CDR3 bases are TGTGCCAGCAGCTTATATCCCCAGGAAAACACTGAAGCTTTCTTT. Translating gives CASSLYPQENTEAFF.

This clonotype was picked up a small number of times. This chain uses TRBV12-3 or TRBV12-4 with TRBJ2-1; D may be TRBD1 (6 bases). The CDR3 runs to 17 residues. The V gene lost 5 bases and the J gene lost 0 bases, with 17 bases spanning the gap. The CDR3 spells CASSLVGAQSSYNEQFF. The DNA of the CDR3 is TGTGCCAGCAGTCTGGTGGGGGCCCAAAGCTCCTACAATGAGCAGTTCTTC.

V gene TRBV2 combines with J gene TRBJ2-7; 7 bases match TRBD1. Germline V CDR1 and CDR2: SNHLY, FYNNEI. The J segment lost 4 bases and the V segment lost 6 bases, leaving 3 bases of the junction unmatched. The CDR3 has 12 residues. The CDR3 DNA reads as TGTGCCAGCAGGACAGGGATATACGAGCAGTACTTC. Amino acid sequence: CASRTGIYEQYF.

In this sample, this clonotype turned up a few times. The rearrangement uses TRBV7-8 and TRBJ2-3; 7 bases align to TRBD1. The CDR3 is made up of 15 amino acids. Germline V CDR1 and CDR2: SGHVS, FQNEAQ. The trim removed 2 bases at V and 5 bases at J, leaving 7 bases unmatched. The CDR3, as DNA: TGTGCCAGCAGCTTATTGACAGGGAACCTAGATACGCAGTATTTT. This encodes CASSLLTGNLDTQYF.

This clonotype was detected only a few times. V gene TRBV28 combines with J gene TRBJ2-7; TRBD1 aligns across 9 bases. CDR3 size: 14 residues. Germline CDR1 is MDHEN and CDR2 is SYDVKM. Germline trimming cut 6 bases from V and 3 bases from J; bases unmatched to any gene: 6. Here the CDR3 reads CASRNRGPFYEQYV. Here the CDR3 DNA reads TGTGCCAGCAGAAACAGGGGGCCGTTCTACGAGCAGTACGTC.

CDR3 amino acids: CASSDVRDRGQGQPQHF. As DNA, the CDR3 is TGTGCCAGCAGCGACGTCCGGGACAGGGGGCAAGGTCAGCCCCAGCATTTT. The chain employs TRBV28 and TRBJ1-5; TRBD1 matches at 12 bases. The CDR3 contains 17 residues. Unmatched junction bases numbered 12, after V lost 6 bases and J lost 6 bases. Germline V gives CDR1 MDHEN, CDR2 SYDVKM.